This TCR beta chain was sequenced in a study of blood T cell repertoires in COVID-19. Sequencing was performed with immunoSEQ multiplex PCR; in TCRdb, only in-frame clones are kept and a portion is missing. The sample holds a few hundred thousand clones; around 84% are singletons and the top ten take around 1.1%. The V segment lost 6 bases and the J segment 6 bases; nucleotides outside the gene matches: 6. CDR1 and CDR2 (germline): MNHNY, SVGAGI (reference sequence). This CDR3 spans 14 amino acids. V gene TRBV6-6 combines with J gene TRBJ1-2, with 11 bases aligning to TRBD1. The TCR was taken from a human donor with acute or convalescent COVID-19. The donor label of this sample is uncertain. Material: peripheral blood. CDR3 in DNA: TGTGCCAGCAGACCCGGACAGGGGGCAAATGGCTACACCTTC. This sequence encodes CASRPGQGANGYTF.